This TCR beta chain was recovered during a study of response to subunit inactivated influenza vaccine. The study, taken as a whole, reports: Each seasonal flu vaccination may recruit only limited new T cells, authors suggested.

Notes on this clonotype: The antigen is not known.

TCRdb called the RT-PCR reads again in MiXCR, with one record for every CDR3 protein. The table lists approximately 730,000 distinct CDR3 sequences, approximately 14% of them singletons. V lost 0 bases and J 0 bases, leaving 7 bases between the germline ends. The CDR3 loop spans 14 amino acids. CDR1 is SGHRS and CDR2 is YFSETQ in the germline V gene. The sequence was obtained from a man aged 45-65 years who received an inactivated influenza vaccine. Sample: PBMCs from blood, taken 14 days before vaccination. The chain recombines TRBV5-1 with TRBJ2-7; D gene unclear. CDR3 residues: CASSLVTSSYEQYF. The CDR3 nucleotides read TGCGCCAGCAGCTTGGTGACCAGCTCCTACGAGCAGTACTTC.